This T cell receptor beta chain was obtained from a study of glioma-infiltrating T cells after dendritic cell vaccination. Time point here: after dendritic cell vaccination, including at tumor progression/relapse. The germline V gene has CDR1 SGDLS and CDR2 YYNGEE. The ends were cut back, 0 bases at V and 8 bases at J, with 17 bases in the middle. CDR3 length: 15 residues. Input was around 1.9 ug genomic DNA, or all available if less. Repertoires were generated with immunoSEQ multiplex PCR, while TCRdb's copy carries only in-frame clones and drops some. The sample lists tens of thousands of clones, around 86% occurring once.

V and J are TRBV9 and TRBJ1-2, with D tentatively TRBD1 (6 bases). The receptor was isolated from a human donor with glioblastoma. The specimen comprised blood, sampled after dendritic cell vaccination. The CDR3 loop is CASSVGRGGGYGYTF. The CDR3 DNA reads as TGTGCCAGCAGCGTAGGGCGGGGAGGGGGATACGGCTACACCTTC.